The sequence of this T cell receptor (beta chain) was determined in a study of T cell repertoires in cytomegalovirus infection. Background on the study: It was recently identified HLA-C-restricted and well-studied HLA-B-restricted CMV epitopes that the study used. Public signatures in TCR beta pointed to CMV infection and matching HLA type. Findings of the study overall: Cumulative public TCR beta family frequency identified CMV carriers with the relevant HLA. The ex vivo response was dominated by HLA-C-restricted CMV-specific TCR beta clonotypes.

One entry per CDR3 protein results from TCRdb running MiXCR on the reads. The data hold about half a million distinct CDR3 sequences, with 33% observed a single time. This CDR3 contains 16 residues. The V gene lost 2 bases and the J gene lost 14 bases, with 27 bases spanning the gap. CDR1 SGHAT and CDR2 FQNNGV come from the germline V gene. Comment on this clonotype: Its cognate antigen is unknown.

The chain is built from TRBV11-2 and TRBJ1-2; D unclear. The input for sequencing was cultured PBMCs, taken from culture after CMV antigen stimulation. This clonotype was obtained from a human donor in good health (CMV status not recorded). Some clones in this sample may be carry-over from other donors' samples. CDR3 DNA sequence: TGTGCCAGCAGCTTAACCGCCCCCGTTAGAGACACGTTTTCTACCTTC. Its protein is CASSLTAPVRDTFSTF.